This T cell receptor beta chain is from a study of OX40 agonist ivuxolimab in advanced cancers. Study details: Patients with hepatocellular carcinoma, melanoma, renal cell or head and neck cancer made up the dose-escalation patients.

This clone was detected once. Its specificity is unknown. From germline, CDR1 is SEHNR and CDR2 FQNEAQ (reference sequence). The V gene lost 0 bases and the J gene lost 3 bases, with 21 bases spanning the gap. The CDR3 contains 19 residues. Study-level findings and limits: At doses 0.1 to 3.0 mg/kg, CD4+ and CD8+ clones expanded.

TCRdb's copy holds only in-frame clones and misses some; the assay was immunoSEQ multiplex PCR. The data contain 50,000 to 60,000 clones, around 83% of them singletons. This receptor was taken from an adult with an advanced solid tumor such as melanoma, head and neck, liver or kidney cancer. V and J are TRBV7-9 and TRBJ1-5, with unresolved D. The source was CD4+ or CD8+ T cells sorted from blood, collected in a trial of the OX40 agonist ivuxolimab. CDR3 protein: CASSLALRRWTLTNQPQHF. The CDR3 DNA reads TGTGCCAGCAGCTTAGCGCTTCGGCGTTGGACGCTAACCAATCAGCCCCAGCATTTT.